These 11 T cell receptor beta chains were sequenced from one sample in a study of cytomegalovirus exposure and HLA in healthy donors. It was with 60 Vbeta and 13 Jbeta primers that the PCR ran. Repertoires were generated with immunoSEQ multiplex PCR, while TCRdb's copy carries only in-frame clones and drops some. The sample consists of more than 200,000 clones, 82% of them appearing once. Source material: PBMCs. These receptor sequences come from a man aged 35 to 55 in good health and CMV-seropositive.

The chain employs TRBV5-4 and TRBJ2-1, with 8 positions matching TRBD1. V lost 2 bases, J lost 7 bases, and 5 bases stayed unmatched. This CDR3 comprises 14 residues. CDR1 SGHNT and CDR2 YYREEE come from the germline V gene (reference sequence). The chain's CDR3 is CASSLPGQANEQFF. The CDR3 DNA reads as TGTGCCAGCAGCTTACCGGGACAGGCGAATGAGCAGTTCTTC.

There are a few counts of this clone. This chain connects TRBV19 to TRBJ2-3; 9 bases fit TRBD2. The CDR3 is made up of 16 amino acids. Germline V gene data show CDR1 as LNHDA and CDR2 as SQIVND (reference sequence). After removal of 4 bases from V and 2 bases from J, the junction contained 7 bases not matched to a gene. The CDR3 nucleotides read TGTGCCAGTAGTACTAGACTAGCGGATATCACAGATACGCAGTATTTT. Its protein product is CASSTRLADITDTQYF. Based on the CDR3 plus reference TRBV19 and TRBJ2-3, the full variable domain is DGGITQSPKYLFRKEGQNVTLSCEQNLNHDAMYWYRQDPGQGLRLIYYSQIVNDFQKGDIAEGYSVSREKKESFPLTVTSAQKNPTAFYLCASSTRLADITDTQYFGPGTRLTVL.

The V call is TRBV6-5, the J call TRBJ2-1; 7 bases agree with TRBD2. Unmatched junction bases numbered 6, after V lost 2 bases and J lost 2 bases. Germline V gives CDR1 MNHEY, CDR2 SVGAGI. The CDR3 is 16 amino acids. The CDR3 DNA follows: TGTGCCAGCAGTTACGATCGGGGGGTGGCCTACAATGAGCAGTTCTTC. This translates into CASSYDRGVAYNEQFF.

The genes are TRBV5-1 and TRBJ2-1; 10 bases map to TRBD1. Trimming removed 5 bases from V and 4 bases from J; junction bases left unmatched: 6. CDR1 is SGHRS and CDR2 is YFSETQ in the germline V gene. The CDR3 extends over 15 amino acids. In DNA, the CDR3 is TGCGCCAGCAGGCGGTCGGACAGGGGGTACAATGAGCAGTTCTTC. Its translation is CASRRSDRGYNEQFF. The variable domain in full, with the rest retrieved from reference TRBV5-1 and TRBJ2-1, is KAGVTQTPRYLIKTRGQQVTLSCSPISGHRSVSWYQQTPGQGLQFLFEYFSETQRNKGNFPGRFSGRQFSNSRSEMNVSTLELGDSALYLCASRRSDRGYNEQFFGPGTRLTVL.

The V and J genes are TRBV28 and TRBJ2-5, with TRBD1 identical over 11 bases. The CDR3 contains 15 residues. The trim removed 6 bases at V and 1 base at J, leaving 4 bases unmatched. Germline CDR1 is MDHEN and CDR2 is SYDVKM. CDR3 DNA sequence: TGTGCCAGCAGCTCGGGACAGGGGGTCCAAGAGACCCAGTACTTC. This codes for CASSSGQGVQETQYF.

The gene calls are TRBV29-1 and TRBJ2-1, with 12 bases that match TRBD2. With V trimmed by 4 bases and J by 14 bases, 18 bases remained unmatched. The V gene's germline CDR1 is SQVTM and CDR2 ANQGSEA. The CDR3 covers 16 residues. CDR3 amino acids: CSVVRQARLAGDREFF. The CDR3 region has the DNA TGCAGCGTTGTCAGACAGGCTAGACTAGCGGGAGATCGCGAGTTCTTC.

CDR3 sequence (DNA): TGTGCCAGCAGCTTTGGGACTAGCAGGGGCACAGATACGCAGTATTTT. Its protein is CASSFGTSRGTDTQYF. The chain carries TRBV13 and TRBJ2-3, with 9 bases matching TRBD2. CDR1 and CDR2 (germline): PRHDT, FYEKMQ (reference sequence). With 3 bases clipped from V and 1 base from J, the junction kept 5 bases outside the gene matches. The CDR3 is 16 residues long.

CDR3 bases: TGTGCCAGCAGTCCCCTCCTTTTTACTAGCGGGAACACCGGGGAGCTGTTTTTT. The encoded protein is CASSPLLFTSGNTGELFF. The chain couples TRBV11-2 to TRBJ2-2; TRBD2 aligns across 8 bases. The CDR3 extends over 18 amino acids. Trimming cost V 6 bases and J 1 base; bases outside gene matches: 13. From germline, CDR1 is SGHAT and CDR2 FQNNGV.

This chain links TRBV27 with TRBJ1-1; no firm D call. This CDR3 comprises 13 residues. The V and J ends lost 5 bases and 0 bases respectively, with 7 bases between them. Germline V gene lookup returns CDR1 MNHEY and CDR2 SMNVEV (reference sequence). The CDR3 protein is CASSPSMNTEAFF. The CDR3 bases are TGTGCCAGCAGTCCTAGTATGAACACTGAAGCTTTCTTT.

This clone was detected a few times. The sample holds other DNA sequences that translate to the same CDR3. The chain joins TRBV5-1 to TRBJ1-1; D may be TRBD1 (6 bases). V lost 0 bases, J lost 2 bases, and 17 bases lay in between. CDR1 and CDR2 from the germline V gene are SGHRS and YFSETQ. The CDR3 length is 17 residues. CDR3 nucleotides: TGCGCCAGCAGCTTGGGGCACAGGGACGTTATCAACACTGAAGCTTTCTTT. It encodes CASSLGHRDVINTEAFF.

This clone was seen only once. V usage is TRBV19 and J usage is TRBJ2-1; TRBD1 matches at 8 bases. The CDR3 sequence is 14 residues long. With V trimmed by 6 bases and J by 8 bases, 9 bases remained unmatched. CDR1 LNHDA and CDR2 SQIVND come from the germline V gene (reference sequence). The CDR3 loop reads CASSRGQAFYEQFF. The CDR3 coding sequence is TGTGCCAGTAGCAGGGGACAGGCTTTCTATGAGCAGTTCTTC.